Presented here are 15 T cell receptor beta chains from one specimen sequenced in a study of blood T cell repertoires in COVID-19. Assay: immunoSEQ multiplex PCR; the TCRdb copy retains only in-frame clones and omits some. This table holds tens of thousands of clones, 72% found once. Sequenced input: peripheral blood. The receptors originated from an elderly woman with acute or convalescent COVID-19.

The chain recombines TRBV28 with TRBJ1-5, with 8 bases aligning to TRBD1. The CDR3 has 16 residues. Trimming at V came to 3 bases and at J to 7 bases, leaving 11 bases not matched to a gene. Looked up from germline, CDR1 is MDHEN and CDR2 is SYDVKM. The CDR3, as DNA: TGTGCCAGCAGTTTTTGGCGGCAGGGGGCCAGGCAGCCCCAGCATTTT. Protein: CASSFWRQGARQPQHF.

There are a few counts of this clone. In nucleotides, the CDR3 is TGTGCCAGCAGCCAAGACCGCACAGGTTCACAGCATTTT. This codes for CASSQDRTGSQHF. V and J are TRBV3-1 (or the pseudogene TRBV3-2) and TRBJ1-5, with D perhaps matching TRBD1 (5 bases). The CDR3 is made up of 13 amino acids. The V gene's germline CDR1 is LGHDT and CDR2 YNNKEL (reference sequence). The ends were cut back, 0 bases at V and 13 bases at J, with 13 bases in the middle.

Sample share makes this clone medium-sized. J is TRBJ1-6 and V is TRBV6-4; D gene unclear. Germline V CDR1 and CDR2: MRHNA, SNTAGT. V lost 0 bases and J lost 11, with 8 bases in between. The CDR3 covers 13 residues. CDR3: CASSDSALTPLHF. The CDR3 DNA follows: TGTGCCAGCAGTGACTCGGCCCTTACACCCCTCCACTTT.

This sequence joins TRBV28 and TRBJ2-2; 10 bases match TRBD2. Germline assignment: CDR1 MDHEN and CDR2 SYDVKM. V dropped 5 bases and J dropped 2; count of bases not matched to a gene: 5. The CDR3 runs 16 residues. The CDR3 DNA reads TGTGCCAGCAGTACTCTAGCGGGGGATAACACCGGGGAGCTGTTTTTT. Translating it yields CASSTLAGDNTGELFF. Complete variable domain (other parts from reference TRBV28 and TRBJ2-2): DVKVTQSSRYLVKRTGEKVFLECVQDMDHENMFWYRQDPGLGLRLIYFSYDVKMKEKGDIPEGYSVSREKKERFSLILESASTNQTSMYLCASSTLAGDNTGELFFGEGSRLTVL.

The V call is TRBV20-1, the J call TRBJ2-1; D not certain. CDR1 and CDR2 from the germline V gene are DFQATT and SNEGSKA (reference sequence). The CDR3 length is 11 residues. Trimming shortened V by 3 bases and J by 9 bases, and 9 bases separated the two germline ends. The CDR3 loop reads CSARGSFEQFF. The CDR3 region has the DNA TGCAGTGCTAGGGGTAGCTTTGAGCAGTTCTTC.

In DNA form, the CDR3 reads TGTGCCAGCAAGGACAATAAATGGCTCTCCTACGAGCAGTACTTC. It is translated as CASKDNKWLSYEQYF. This chain connects TRBV27 to TRBJ2-7, with D perhaps matching TRBD1 (5 bases). Per germline, CDR1 MNHEY and CDR2 SMNVEV (reference sequence). V was shortened by 7 bases and J by 0 bases, with 16 bases between the two germline ends. There are 15 residues in the CDR3.

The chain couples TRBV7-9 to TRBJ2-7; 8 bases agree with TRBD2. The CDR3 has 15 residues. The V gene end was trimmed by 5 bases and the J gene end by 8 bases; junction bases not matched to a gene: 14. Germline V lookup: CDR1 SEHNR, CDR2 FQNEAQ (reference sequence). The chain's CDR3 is CASSPVGGTRSQQYF. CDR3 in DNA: TGTGCCAGCAGCCCTGTTGGGGGGACTAGGTCTCAGCAGTACTTC.

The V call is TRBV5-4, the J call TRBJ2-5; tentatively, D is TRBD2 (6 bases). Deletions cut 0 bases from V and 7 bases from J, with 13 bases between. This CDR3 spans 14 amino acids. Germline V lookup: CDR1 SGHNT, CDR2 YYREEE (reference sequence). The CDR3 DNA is TGTGCCAGCAGCTTGGCCCAAGTGGGGGGGACCCAGTACTTC. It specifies CASSLAQVGGTQYF.

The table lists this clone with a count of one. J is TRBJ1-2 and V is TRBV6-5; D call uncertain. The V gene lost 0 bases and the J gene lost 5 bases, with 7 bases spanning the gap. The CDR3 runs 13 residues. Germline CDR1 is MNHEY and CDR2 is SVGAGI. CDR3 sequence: CASSYSDGYGYTF. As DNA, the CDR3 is TGTGCCAGCAGTTACTCCGACGGGTATGGCTACACCTTC.

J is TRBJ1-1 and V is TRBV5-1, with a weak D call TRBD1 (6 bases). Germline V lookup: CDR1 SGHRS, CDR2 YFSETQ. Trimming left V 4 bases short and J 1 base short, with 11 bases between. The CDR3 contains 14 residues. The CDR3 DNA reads TGCGCCAGCAGCACATGGACAGAGAACACTGAAGCTTTCTTT. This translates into CASSTWTENTEAFF.

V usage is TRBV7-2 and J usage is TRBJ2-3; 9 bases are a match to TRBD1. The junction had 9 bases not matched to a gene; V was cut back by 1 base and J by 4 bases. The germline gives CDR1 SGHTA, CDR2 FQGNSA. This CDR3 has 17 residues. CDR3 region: CASSLDIRTGVPDTQYF. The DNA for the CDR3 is TGTGCCAGCAGCTTAGATATTCGGACAGGGGTCCCAGATACGCAGTATTTT.

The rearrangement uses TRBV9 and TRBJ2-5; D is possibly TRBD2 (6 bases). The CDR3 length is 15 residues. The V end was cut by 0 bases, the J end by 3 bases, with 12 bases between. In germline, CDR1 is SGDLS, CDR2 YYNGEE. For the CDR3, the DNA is TGTGCCAGCAGCGTAGCTACACGGACTAAAGAGACCCAGTACTTC. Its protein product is CASSVATRTKETQYF.

DNA for the CDR3: TGTGCCAGCAGCTTACCTGAAGCGGGCTACACCTTC. Translation gives CASSLPEAGYTF. The gene calls are TRBV7-9 and TRBJ1-2; the D is unclear. The V end lost 2 bases, the J end lost 8 bases, and 9 bases lay between the germline ends. The V gene's germline CDR1 is SEHNR and CDR2 FQNEAQ (reference sequence). The CDR3 consists of 12 residues.

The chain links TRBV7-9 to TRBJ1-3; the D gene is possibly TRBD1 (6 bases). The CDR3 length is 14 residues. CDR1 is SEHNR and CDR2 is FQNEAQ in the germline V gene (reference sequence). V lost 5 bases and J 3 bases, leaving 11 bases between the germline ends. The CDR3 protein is CASSDTGSGNTIYF. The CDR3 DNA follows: TGTGCCAGCAGCGATACAGGGAGTGGAAACACCATATATTTT.

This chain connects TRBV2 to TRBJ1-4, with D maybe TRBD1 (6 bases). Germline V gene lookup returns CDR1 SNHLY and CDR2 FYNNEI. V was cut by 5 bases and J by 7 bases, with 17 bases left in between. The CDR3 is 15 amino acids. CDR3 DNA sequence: TGTGCCAGCAGTATTATCACAGGGCTCGCTGAAAAACTGTTTTTT. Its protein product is CASSIITGLAEKLFF.